This T cell receptor (beta chain) was obtained from a study of blood T cell repertoires in COVID-19. Study information: Donors in the United States, Italy and Spain gave samples during acute or convalescent COVID-19. From T cells, B-cell-depleted T cells, or PBMCs came the material, which was cDNA or gDNA.

Clones were sequenced by immunoSEQ multiplex PCR, and TCRdb holds only the in-frame ones, with some missing. In the table there are approximately 200,000 clones, about 85% of which are singletons. V was clipped by 2 bases and J by 3 bases, with 8 bases between them. This CDR3 comprises 13 residues. From germline, CDR1 is MNHEY and CDR2 SVGAGI. The chain links TRBV6-5 to TRBJ2-7; tentative D call: TRBD2 (5 bases). Sequenced input: peripheral blood. This TCR derives from a man in his forties with acute or convalescent COVID-19. The CDR3 nucleotides are TGTGCCAGCAGTTACAGGACTGACTACGAGCAGTACTTC. Amino acids: CASSYRTDYEQYF.